This T cell receptor (beta chain) is drawn from a study of blood T cell repertoires in COVID-19. In germline, CDR1 is SGHRS, CDR2 YFSETQ. CDR3 length: 16 residues. V was pared by 0 bases and J by 8 bases, with 18 bases between. Repertoires were generated with immunoSEQ multiplex PCR, while TCRdb's copy carries only in-frame clones and drops some. Of some 96,000 clones in the sample, about nine tenths were seen once. The clonotype comes from a man aged 55 to 70 with acute or convalescent COVID-19. The rearrangement joins TRBV5-1 to TRBJ2-1; weak D call: TRBD1 (6 bases). The specimen sequenced was peripheral blood. The CDR3 DNA reads as TGCGCCAGCAGCTTGGGATTGGGGGCCCTAGGGTATGAGCAGTTCTTC. Protein sequence: CASSLGLGALGYEQFF.